These 24 T cell receptor beta chains came from one sample sequenced in a study of T cell responses to AZD1222 COVID-19 vaccine. TCRdb's copy holds only in-frame clones and misses some; the assay was immunoSEQ multiplex PCR. The sample lists under 250,000 clones; about 92% were seen once. The sample in question was peripheral blood, obtained on day 0 of MenACWY control vaccination. These receptors were collected from an adult in good health.

This clone was seen only once. J is TRBJ1-1 and V is TRBV7-6; D is undetermined. The CDR3 has 14 residues. Germline values: CDR1 SGHVS, CDR2 FNYEAQ. Trimming removed 5 bases from V and 1 base from J, with 11 bases in between. The CDR3 loop is CASSGWAENTEAFF. The CDR3, as DNA: TGTGCCAGCAGCGGCTGGGCGGAGAACACTGAAGCTTTCTTT.

The V call is TRBV5-1, the J call TRBJ2-7; D gene unclear. CDR1 SGHRS and CDR2 YFSETQ come from the germline V gene. V was pared by 3 bases and J by 3 bases, with 7 bases between. The CDR3 extends over 12 amino acids. The CDR3 DNA reads TGCGCCAGCAGCTCCCGATTCTACGAGCAGTACTTC. Translation: CASSSRFYEQYF.

This clone appeared once. This chain joins TRBV7-9 and TRBJ1-6; TRBD1 agrees at 7 bases. This CDR3 is 14 amino acids long. Germline CDR1 and CDR2: SEHNR and FQNEAQ (reference sequence). V shed 5 bases and J 6 bases; nucleotides not matched to a gene: 4. The CDR3 loop is CASSMGQTNSPLHF. The CDR3 region has the DNA TGTGCCAGCAGCATGGGACAGACTAATTCACCCCTCCACTTT.

This chain uses TRBV30 with TRBJ1-2, with D tentatively TRBD1 (5 bases). Trimming cost V 0 bases and J 5 bases, with 13 bases left between them. This CDR3 is built from 14 residues. In germline, CDR1 is GTSNPN, CDR2 SVGIG (reference sequence). The CDR3 reads CAWSVTAGLYGYTF. The CDR3 bases are TGTGCCTGGAGTGTAACCGCAGGGCTTTATGGCTACACCTTC.

The V and J genes are TRBV3-1 (or the pseudogene TRBV3-2) and TRBJ2-1; 8 bases are shared with TRBD2. CDR1 LGHDT and CDR2 YNNKEL come from the germline V gene (reference sequence). Trimming removed 4 bases from V and 4 bases from J; junction bases left unmatched: 9. CDR3 length: 16 amino acids. The CDR3 bases are TGTGCCAGCAGCCGCGTTTTAGCGGGGTGGTACAATGAGCAGTTCTTC. Amino acids: CASSRVLAGWYNEQFF.

CDR3 sequence (DNA): TGTGCCAGCAGCTTGGAGGGCTACCAAGAGACCCAGTACTTC. It specifies CASSLEGYQETQYF. The chain uses TRBV5-5 and TRBJ2-5, with unresolved D. The V end was cut by 0 bases, the J end by 0 bases, with 6 bases between. CDR1 and CDR2 (germline): SGHKS, YYEKEE (reference sequence). This CDR3 is built from 14 residues.

V gene TRBV18 combines with J gene TRBJ1-6, with D perhaps matching TRBD1 (6 bases). This CDR3 contains 17 residues. Trimming took 5 bases from V and 7 from J, leaving 21 bases between them. Germline CDR1 and CDR2: KGHSH and LQKENI. The CDR3 loop reads CASSGRGAGQTNSPLHF. The CDR3, as DNA: TGTGCCAGCTCAGGGCGGGGGGCCGGACAGACGAATTCACCCCTCCACTTT.

The chain uses TRBV6-5 and TRBJ1-4; 9 nucleotides match TRBD1. Trimming took 2 bases from V and 7 from J; bases not matched to a gene: 5. The CDR3 is made up of 15 amino acids. CDR1 and CDR2 (germline): MNHEY, SVGAGI. The DNA of the CDR3 is TGTGCCAGCAGTTACAGGACAGGGGTGCGTGAAAAACTGTTTTTT. Its protein product is CASSYRTGVREKLFF.

V usage is TRBV6-2 or TRBV6-3 and J usage is TRBJ2-6; 7 bases match TRBD1. Trimming took 6 bases from V and 0 from J; bases not matched to a gene: 11. This CDR3 contains 18 residues. Germline CDR1 reads MNHEY; CDR2 reads SVGEGT. The CDR3 DNA reads as TGTGCCAGCAGCCCCTCATTGGGGACAGACTCTGGGGCCAACGTCCTGACTTTC. Encoded protein: CASSPSLGTDSGANVLTF.

The chain has TRBV5-1 and TRBJ2-5, with D possibly being TRBD2 (6 bases). Trimming left V 4 bases short and J 5 bases short, with 18 bases between. The CDR3 sequence is 15 residues long. Germline lookup yields CDR1 SGHRS and CDR2 YFSETQ. The CDR3 protein is CASSIGTARTETQYF. In DNA form, the CDR3 reads TGCGCCAGCAGCATAGGGACTGCAAGGACGGAGACCCAGTACTTC.

This clone is a singleton in its sample. The CDR3 loop is CSVGRDRRTGELFF. The CDR3 nucleotides read TGCAGCGTTGGACGGGACAGAAGAACCGGGGAGCTGTTTTTT. The chain is built from TRBV29-1 and TRBJ2-2; 7 bases match TRBD1. This CDR3 is 14 amino acids long. Germline CDR1 and CDR2: SQVTM and ANQGSEA. After removal of 4 bases from V and 5 bases from J, the junction contained 7 bases not matched to a gene.

Worth noting for this clone: At one of its ends the junction is not consistent with the germline gene, which may arise from a read error. The chain combines TRBV4-1 with TRBJ2-2; 10 nucleotides align to TRBD1. Germline V gives CDR1 MGHRA, CDR2 YSYEKL. The CDR3 loop spans 16 amino acids. The CDR3 loop is CARSRGDRGRTGELFF. DNA for the CDR3: TGCGCCCGCAGCCGGGGGGACAGGGGACGGACCGGGGAGCTGTTTTTT.

The gene calls are TRBV19 and TRBJ2-3, with D possibly matching TRBD1 (6 bases). This CDR3 region has 14 residues. Germline values: CDR1 LNHDA, CDR2 SQIVND (reference sequence). Between the trimmed V and J ends, which lost 10 bases and 0 bases, there was a span of 14 bases. The CDR3 loop reads CATRQDPSTDTQYF. For the CDR3, the DNA is TGTGCCACGAGACAGGATCCTAGCACAGATACGCAGTATTTT.

The chain recombines TRBV28 with TRBJ2-3, with unresolved D. The V gene lost 2 bases and the J gene lost 2 bases, with 5 bases spanning the gap. Germline V CDR1 and CDR2: MDHEN, SYDVKM. The CDR3 totals 13 residues. The CDR3 region has the DNA TGTGCCAGCAGTTTAGGCTCCACAGATACGCAGTATTTT. Amino acids: CASSLGSTDTQYF.

The count of this clone is one. J is TRBJ1-1 and V is TRBV18, with 7 bases identical to TRBD1. The V and J ends lost 5 bases and 9 bases, in that order; junction bases with no gene match: 3. CDR1 is KGHSH and CDR2 is LQKENI in the germline V gene. The CDR3 has 11 residues. CDR3 amino acids: CASSLGQKAFF. The CDR3 nucleotides are TGTGCCAGCTCATTGGGACAGAAAGCTTTCTTT. Complete variable domain (other parts from reference TRBV18 and TRBJ1-1): NAGVMQNPRHLVRRRGQEARLRCSPMKGHSHVYWYRQLPEEGLKFMVYLQKENIIDESGMPKERFSAEFPKEGPSILRIQQVVRGDSAAYFCASSLGQKAFFGQGTRLTVV.

CDR3 DNA sequence: TGTGCCAGCAGCTTAGGTGTTACCTCTGGAAACACCATATATTTT. This gives the protein CASSLGVTSGNTIYF. This chain connects TRBV5-4 to TRBJ1-3; D remains unclear. V was clipped by 2 bases and J by 0 bases, with 9 bases between them. Germline values: CDR1 SGHNT, CDR2 YYREEE (reference sequence). CDR3 length: 15 residues.

The rearrangement joins TRBV6-1 to TRBJ2-7; D possibly corresponds to TRBD2 (5 bases). Per the germline V gene, CDR1 is MNHNS and CDR2 is SASEGT. Trimming took off 2 bases at V and 0 bases at J, with 8 bases between the two ends. CDR3 length equals 14 residues. CDR3 amino acids: CASSEYRGSYEQYF. The CDR3 DNA reads TGTGCCAGCAGTGAATACCGGGGCTCCTACGAGCAGTACTTC.

Written as DNA, the CDR3 is TGTGCCAGCAGTTACACGGGTACCGGGGCCAACGTCCTGACTTTC. It yields the protein CASSYTGTGANVLTF. The chain uses TRBV6-2 or TRBV6-3 and TRBJ2-6; unclear D gene. Trimming cost V 2 bases and J 4 bases, with 9 bases left between them. Germline V gene lookup returns CDR1 MNHEY and CDR2 SVGEGT. CDR3 length equals 15 residues.

In this sample, this clone turned up once. This rearrangement joins TRBV6-5 to TRBJ1-2; D call uncertain. Trimming shortened V by 6 bases and J by 1 base, and 9 bases separated the two germline ends. Germline CDR1 is MNHEY and CDR2 is SVGAGI. The CDR3 loop spans 13 amino acids. The CDR3 nucleotides are TGTGCCAGCAGGACGGCGAGTAACTATGGCTACACCTTC. Translated: CASRTASNYGYTF.

The V gene is TRBV18, the J gene TRBJ1-1, with a possible D match to TRBD1 (6 bases). Germline V lookup: CDR1 KGHSH, CDR2 LQKENI. The CDR3 has 15 amino acids. Trimming shortened V by 3 bases and J by 5 bases, and 16 bases separated the two germline ends. CDR3 protein: CASSPSGGHVTEAFF. CDR3 DNA sequence: TGTGCCAGCTCACCCTCTGGGGGGCATGTTACTGAAGCTTTCTTT.

Concerning this clone: Different DNA sequences within this sample yield the same CDR3. The chain carries TRBV3-1 (or the pseudogene TRBV3-2) and TRBJ1-6; D gene unclear. Trimming removed 1 base at V and 7 bases at J, with 2 bases between. CDR1 LGHDT and CDR2 YNNKEL come from the germline V gene (reference sequence). The CDR3 length is 12 residues. DNA for the CDR3: TGTGCCAGCAGCCAAGGCAATTCACCCCTCCACTTT. Protein sequence: CASSQGNSPLHF.

The chain has TRBV7-8 and TRBJ2-2, with a tentative D call TRBD2 (7 bases). This CDR3 has 17 residues. Germline assignment: CDR1 SGHVS and CDR2 FQNEAQ. Trimming left V 1 base short and J 4 bases short, with 16 bases between. The CDR3 protein is CASSLGARGLGTGELFF. In DNA form, the CDR3 reads TGTGCCAGCAGCTTAGGAGCGCGGGGGCTCGGCACCGGGGAGCTGTTTTTT.

The V call is TRBV27, the J call TRBJ1-2; maybe TRBD1 (6 bases). There are 14 residues in the CDR3. Germline CDR1 and CDR2: MNHEY and SMNVEV (reference sequence). Trimming pared 9 bases from V and 2 bases from J, leaving 16 bases between. The CDR3 DNA is TGTGCCAGTGGTAGGAACAGGGACAACTATGGCTACACCTTC. It specifies CASGRNRDNYGYTF.

The V and J genes are TRBV1 and TRBJ1-1. TRBV1 is noted as a pseudogene. This CDR3 comprises 12 residues. The CDR3 protein is CTSSRTNTEAFF. In DNA, the CDR3 is TGCACCAGCAGCAGAACTAACACTGAAGCTTTCTTT.